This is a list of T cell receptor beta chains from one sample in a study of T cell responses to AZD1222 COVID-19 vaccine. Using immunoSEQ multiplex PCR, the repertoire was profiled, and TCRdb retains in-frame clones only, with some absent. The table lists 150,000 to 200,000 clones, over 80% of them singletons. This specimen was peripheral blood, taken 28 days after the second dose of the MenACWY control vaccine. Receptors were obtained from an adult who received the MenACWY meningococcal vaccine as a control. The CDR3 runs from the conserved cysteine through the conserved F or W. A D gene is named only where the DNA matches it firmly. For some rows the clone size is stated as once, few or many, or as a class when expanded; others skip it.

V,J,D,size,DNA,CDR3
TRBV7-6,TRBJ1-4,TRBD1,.,TGTGCCAGCAGCGACAACAGGGGGCGTTATGAAAAACTGTTTTTT,CASSDNRGRYEKLFF
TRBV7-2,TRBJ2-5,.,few,TGTGCCAGCAGCCCCCGTTATGACAGATCCGGGACCCAGTACTTC,CASSPRYDRSGTQYF
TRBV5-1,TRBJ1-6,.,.,TGCGCCAGTAAAAGGGGGAGTGAGGGTAATTCACCCCTCCACTTT,CASKRGSEGNSPLHF
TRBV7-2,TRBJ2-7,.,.,TGTGCCAGCAGCGGAAGGCCGGGAACCTACGAGCAGTACTTC,CASSGRPGTYEQYF
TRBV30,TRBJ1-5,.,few,TGTGCCTGGAGCCGGGACGGCAACAATCAGCCCCAGCATTTT,CAWSRDGNNQPQHF
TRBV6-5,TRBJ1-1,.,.,TGTGCCAGCAGGTTAACGGGGGCCGAAGCTTTCTTT,CASRLTGAEAFF
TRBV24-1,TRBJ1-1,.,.,TGTGCCACCAGTGATACACGGGAGGGGAACACTGAAGCTTTCTTT,CATSDTREGNTEAFF
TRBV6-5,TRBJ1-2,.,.,TGTGCCAGCAGGTCCCTCGTCCGGGCAAATGGCTACACCTTC,CASRSLVRANGYTF
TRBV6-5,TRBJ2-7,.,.,TGTGCCAGCAGTTACTCGCAGGTTGGCGAGCAGTACTTC,CASSYSQVGEQYF
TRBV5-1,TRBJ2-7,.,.,TGCGCCAGCAGCGTACACACAGGGAAATACGAGCAGTACTTC,CASSVHTGKYEQYF
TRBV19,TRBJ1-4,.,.,TGTGCCAGTAAAAGGCAGTCCAATGAAAAACTGTTTTTT,CASKRQSNEKLFF
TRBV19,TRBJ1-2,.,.,TGTGCCAGTAGCCAACAGGGAATTGGGGCTAACTATGGCTACACCTTC,CASSQQGIGANYGYTF
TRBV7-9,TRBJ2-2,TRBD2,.,TGTGCCAGCAGCAAGTACCTTAGCGGGGGAACCGGGGAGCTGTTTTTT,CASSKYLSGGTGELFF
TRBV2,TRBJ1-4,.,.,TGTGCCAGCATAGGTGAAAAACTGTTTTTT,CASIGEKLFF
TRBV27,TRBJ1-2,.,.,TGTGCCAGCAGTTCAAGGGACCCCTACTATGGCTACACCTTC,CASSSRDPYYGYTF
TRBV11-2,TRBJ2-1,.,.,TGTGCCAGCAGCCCATCTAGCGCACACAATGAGCAGTTCTTC,CASSPSSAHNEQFF
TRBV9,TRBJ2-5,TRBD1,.,TGTGCCAGCAGCGGGACAGGCCCAGCAGAGACCCAGTACTTC,CASSGTGPAETQYF
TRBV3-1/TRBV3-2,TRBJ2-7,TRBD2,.,TGTGCCAGCAGCCAAACTAGCGAACCCTACGAGCAGTACTTC,CASSQTSEPYEQYF
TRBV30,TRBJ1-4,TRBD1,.,TGTGCCTGGAGCCTGGGACAGGGATCTGAAAAACTGTTTTTT,CAWSLGQGSEKLFF
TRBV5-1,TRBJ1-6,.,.,TGCGCCAGCAGCTTGCAGGGGCTAGATTCACCCCTCCACTTT,CASSLQGLDSPLHF
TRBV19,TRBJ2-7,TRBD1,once,TGTGCCAGTAGTACCGGGACAGGCCCCTACGAGCAGTACTTC,CASSTGTGPYEQYF
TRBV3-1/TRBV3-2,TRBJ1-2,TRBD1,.,TGTGCCAGCAGCCATAGTGACAGGGCGAATGGCTACACCTTC,CASSHSDRANGYTF
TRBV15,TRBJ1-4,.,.,TGTGCCACCAGCAGAGAGCAACGTGAAAAACTGTTTTTT,CATSREQREKLFF
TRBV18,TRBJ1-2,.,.,TGTGCCAGCTCACCCTCAGGGGCGCATGGCTACACCTTC,CASSPSGAHGYTF
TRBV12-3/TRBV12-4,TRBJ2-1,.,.,TGTGCCAGCAGTTTCGGCGGCCTAGCGTTCTTC,CASSFGGLAFF
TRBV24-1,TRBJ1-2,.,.,TGTGCCACCAGTGATTTTTGGGAGGAGGGCTACACCTTC,CATSDFWEEGYTF
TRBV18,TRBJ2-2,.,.,TGTGCCAGCTCATATTTCCGGGATACGAACACCGGGGAGCTGTTTTTT,CASSYFRDTNTGELFF
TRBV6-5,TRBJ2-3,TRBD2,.,TGTGCCGGCGGGACTAGCGGGACTTCGGATACGCAGTATTTT,CAGGTSGTSDTQYF
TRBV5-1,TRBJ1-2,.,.,TGCGCCAGCAGGAGGGGGACCTACTATGGCTACACCTTC,CASRRGTYYGYTF
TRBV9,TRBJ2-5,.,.,TGTGCCAGCAGCGTGGCGTACCAAGAGACCCAGTACTTC,CASSVAYQETQYF